The 17 T cell receptor beta chains presented below share a single source sample, sequenced in a study of low-dose radiotherapy and immunotherapy resistance in tumors. Described time point: after trial treatment. Treatment meaning: LDRT plus nivolumab, ipilimumab, low-dose cyclophosphamide and aspirin (RACIN trial). TRAV- and TRBV-specific primers, spanning alpha and beta chains, primed first-strand cDNA. TCR amplification used 20 to 25 PCR cycles, a constant-region primer and a V-primer adapter. TCRdb fed the reads into MiXCR, producing one record per CDR3 protein. The sample has roughly 90,000 distinct CDR3 sequences, 20% to 25% seen once; the top ten hold around 13%. This material consisted of PBMCs, taken after low-dose radiotherapy plus immunotherapy. These receptors originate from a female donor with ovarian cancer.

This chain links TRBV10-3 with TRBJ1-2; D ambiguous. The ends were cut back, 6 bases at V and 8 bases at J, with 10 bases in the middle. The CDR3 has 11 amino acids. Germline V gives CDR1 ENHRY, CDR2 SYGVKD. The CDR3 loop is CAIRTDGGYTF. CDR3 nucleotide sequence: TGTGCCATCAGAACAGACGGAGGCTACACCTTC.

The table lists this clonotype with many counts. The gene calls are TRBV27 and TRBJ1-2; 7 bases align to TRBD1. Germline V gene lookup returns CDR1 MNHEY and CDR2 SMNVEV (reference sequence). The CDR3 is 15 amino acids. V trimming: 1 base; J trimming: 5 bases; junction bases outside the gene matches: 7. In DNA form, the CDR3 reads TGTGCCAGCAGTTTATTCGGGACAGTTACGTATGGCTACACCTTC. Protein sequence: CASSLFGTVTYGYTF.

This clonotype was observed at least ten times. The chain has TRBV7-3 and TRBJ2-2; D remains unclear. The germline CDR1 and CDR2 sequences are SGHTA and FQGTGA. With 2 bases removed from V and 2 bases from J, the gap between germline ends came to 12 bases. The CDR3 loop spans 16 amino acids. The CDR3 loop is CASSLWVQTNTGELFF. The CDR3 DNA reads TGTGCCAGCAGCTTATGGGTACAGACTAACACCGGGGAGCTGTTTTTT.

The sample holds many counts of this clonotype. The chain couples TRBV5-5 to TRBJ2-2, with 9 positions matching TRBD1. Trimming took 4 bases from V and 5 from J; bases not matched to a gene: 6. CDR3 size: 15 residues. The germline V gene encodes CDR1 SGHKS and CDR2 YYEKEE (reference sequence). CDR3 sequence (DNA): TGTGCCAGCAGCGCGAGGACAGGGGCAACCGGGGAGCTGTTTTTT. Protein sequence: CASSARTGATGELFF.

This clonotype was seen repeatedly, ten times or more. This chain connects TRBV6-6 to TRBJ2-7; no clear D gene. In germline, CDR1 is MNHNY, CDR2 SVGAGI (reference sequence). Trimming stripped 1 base from V and 6 bases from J, with 7 bases between. The CDR3 has 12 amino acids. The CDR3 bases are TGTGCCAGCAGTTACTTAGTAGGCGAGCAGTACTTC. Translation gives CASSYLVGEQYF.

The chain couples TRBV27 to TRBJ2-7; D unresolved. The DNA end favors TRBJ2-1, so the J call may be wrong. Germline V lookup: CDR1 MNHEY, CDR2 SMNVEV (reference sequence). This CDR3 is 14 amino acids long. CDR3 sequence: CATSDFGQRYEQFF. The CDR3 DNA reads TGTGCGACCAGTGATTTTGGCCAACGATACGAGCAGTTCTTC.

The rearrangement uses TRBV5-6 and TRBJ2-7; D gene unclear. Germline assignment: CDR1 SGHDT and CDR2 YYEEEE. The CDR3 covers 15 residues. Trimming removed 2 bases from V and 4 bases from J, with 16 bases in between. CDR3 sequence reads: CASSLTATAQYEQYF. CDR3 DNA sequence: TGTGCCAGCAGCTTAACCGCGACGGCACAATACGAGCAGTACTTC.

This clonotype was found many times. The V call is TRBV7-9, the J call TRBJ2-1, with 12 bases identical to TRBD1. J lost 5 bases, V lost 4 bases, and 15 bases had no gene match. Per germline, CDR1 SEHNR and CDR2 FQNEAQ (reference sequence). This CDR3 contains 19 residues. The CDR3: CASSSYLPRDRGHHNEQFF. As DNA, the CDR3 is TGTGCCAGCAGCTCCTATCTACCCCGGGACAGGGGGCATCACAATGAGCAGTTCTTC.

As for this clonotype: A read error may explain this, as a much larger clone is one base away. The chain links TRBV27 to TRBJ2-7; D ambiguous. Germline CDR1 reads MNHEY; CDR2 reads SMNVEV (reference sequence). The CDR3 runs 13 residues. Trimming stripped 5 bases from V and 5 bases from J, with 13 bases between. CDR3 sequence: CASSPRTLHEQYF. The DNA of the CDR3 is TGTGCCAGCAGTCCGCGGACCCTCCACGAGCAGTACTTC.

At least ten counts were recorded for this clonotype. V gene TRBV29-1 combines with J gene TRBJ2-4, with 7 bases identical to TRBD2. Germline loops: CDR1 SQVTM, CDR2 ANQGSEA. V gave up 3 bases and J gave up 0 bases; unmatched junction bases: 5. The length of the CDR3 is 15 residues. CDR3 sequence: CSVEPSGVAKNIQYF. The CDR3 nucleotides are TGCAGCGTTGAGCCTAGCGGAGTAGCCAAAAACATTCAGTACTTC.

There are a few counts of this clonotype. V is TRBV6-1 and J is TRBJ1-1, with D possibly matching TRBD1 (6 bases). The CDR3 spans 13 residues. V lost 5 bases and J 6 bases, leaving 13 bases between the germline ends. Per germline, CDR1 MNHNS and CDR2 SASEGT. The CDR3 coding sequence is TGTGCCAGCAGTCCCCAAGAGGGGGCTGAAGCTTTCTTT. Translated: CASSPQEGAEAFF.

The chain is built from TRBV4-3 and TRBJ1-1; D gene uncertain. Germline values: CDR1 LGHNA, CDR2 YSLEER. V was clipped by 4 bases and J by 0 bases, with 18 bases between them. CDR3 length: 17 residues. CDR3 nucleotides: TGCGCCAGCAGCCTCCGACACCGAGGCCCAATGAACACTGAAGCTTTCTTT. Translated: CASSLRHRGPMNTEAFF.

At least ten counts were recorded for this clonotype. The chain combines TRBV7-9 with TRBJ2-4; 9 bases match TRBD1. Germline CDR1 SEHNR, CDR2 FQNEAQ (reference sequence). Trimming at V came to 1 base and at J to 4 bases, leaving 8 bases not matched to a gene. The CDR3 spans 17 residues. CDR3 nucleotides: TGTGCCAGCAGCTTAGGCATCGGCGGGACAGGGAAAAACATTCAGTACTTC. This translates into CASSLGIGGTGKNIQYF.

Many counts were recorded for this clonotype. This chain joins TRBV12-3 or TRBV12-4 and TRBJ2-5; 7 bases match TRBD2. The junction had 6 bases not matched to a gene; V was cut back by 6 bases and J by 2 bases. The CDR3 spans 14 residues. The CDR3 reads CASRNTGGQETQYF. The DNA for the CDR3 is TGTGCCAGCAGAAACACGGGGGGACAAGAGACCCAGTACTTC.

This clonotype has at least ten counts. This sequence joins TRBV28 and TRBJ2-1; 9 bases fit TRBD1. The CDR3 spans 16 residues. Germline CDR1 MDHEN, CDR2 SYDVKM. J was trimmed by 6 bases and V by 4 bases; bases with no gene match: 10. CDR3 bases: TGTGCCAGCAGTTCGAGCGGACAGGGGTCCAGCAATGAGCAGTTCTTC. This gives the protein CASSSSGQGSSNEQFF.

This sequence joins TRBV6-5 and TRBJ2-3; 9 positions match TRBD1. V gave up 4 bases and J gave up 3 bases; unmatched junction bases: 2. This CDR3 has 14 residues. Germline CDR1 and CDR2: MNHEY and SVGAGI. CDR3 sequence reads: CASSSGQGTDTQYF. Written as DNA, the CDR3 is TGTGCCAGCAGTTCGGGACAGGGAACAGATACGCAGTATTTT.

Only one count was recorded for this clonotype. This rearrangement joins TRBV20-1 to TRBJ2-6; TRBD1 matches at 7 bases. This CDR3 spans 18 amino acids. Germline trimming cut 0 bases from V and 2 bases from J; bases unmatched to any gene: 10. In germline, CDR1 is DFQATT, CDR2 SNEGSKA (reference sequence). The DNA for the CDR3 is TGCAGTGCTAGAGATAGGCTGGCAGGGGGAACTGGGGCCAACGTCCTGACTTTC. Amino acid sequence: CSARDRLAGGTGANVLTF.